This T cell receptor beta chain was captured by sequencing in a study of prognosis after radiotherapy for stage I lung cancer. Ten or more counts support this clonotype. Two-round multiplex PCR amplified TCR beta CDR3 from genomic DNA. Round-one PCR had primers specific to each TRBV and TRBJ gene. TCRdb redid the calling of the multiplex PCR reads with MiXCR, one entry per CDR3 protein. The repertoire includes fewer than 40,000 distinct CDR3 sequences, approximately 46% of them detected once, and just over 15% sits in the top ten. This specimen consisted of PBMCs, obtained before or after stereotactic body radiation therapy (not recorded which). The clonotype was recovered from a donor aged 50 or older with non-small cell lung cancer.

The CDR3 protein is CSATQGLIKETQYF. CDR3 in DNA: TGCAGTGCTACCCAGGGACTAATTAAAGAGACCCAGTACTTC. The chain couples TRBV20-1 to TRBJ2-5; 7 nucleotides match TRBD2. Germline V gene lookup returns CDR1 DFQATT and CDR2 SNEGSKA (reference sequence). Unmatched junction bases numbered 8, after V lost 4 bases and J lost 3 bases. This CDR3 is 14 amino acids long.